The present entry profiles one T cell receptor (beta chain) with its context. Its specificity is not known. Here immunoSEQ multiplex PCR was the method, and the copy in TCRdb shows in-frame clones only, minus some. Among about 6,700 clones, around 62% were seen once, and the ten largest hold 4.3%. CDR1 and CDR2 (germline): KGHSH, LQKENI. V lost 3 bases and J lost 8, with 5 bases in between. The CDR3 length is 11 residues. This sample was taken from a study of coeliac disease. Study background: High-resolution HLA typing was lacking; TRBV7-2 bias was queried instead. Broader study findings: Lower clonality than controls marked TRB and TRG repertoires from active celiac intraepithelial and lamina propria samples. Few TRB amino acid sequences were shared between samples; most were unique.

V is TRBV18 and J is TRBJ2-1; D remains ambiguous. The receptor comes from a young woman with active celiac disease. Sequences were obtained from lamina propria lymphocytes from the gut. The CDR3 nucleotides read TGTGCCAGCTCACCCCTCGATGAGCAGTTCTTC. Translated: CASSPLDEQFF.